The 15 T cell receptor beta chains below were found in one sample sequenced in a study of PD-1 blockade in classical Hodgkin lymphoma. The data were produced by immunoSEQ multiplex PCR, yet TCRdb's version contains in-frame clones alone and is incomplete. The table shows 90,000 to 140,000 clones, with approximately 90% occurring only once. Specified time point: cycle 4 day 1 (C4D1), after six to seven weeks of nivolumab. All trial patients relapsed after autologous stem cell transplantation. Sequenced here: peripheral blood mononuclear cells (PBMCs), sampled before the fourth cycle of nivolumab. The source of these receptors is a human donor with classical Hodgkin lymphoma.

A single count supports this clone. The chain combines TRBV18 with TRBJ1-3; D is uncertain. The V end lost 5 bases, the J end lost 0 bases, and 14 bases lay between the germline ends. Germline V gene sequence: CDR1 KGHSH, CDR2 LQKENI. The CDR3 extends over 16 amino acids. The CDR3 loop is CASSFAWEDSGNTIYF. Written as DNA, the CDR3 is TGTGCCAGCTCATTCGCTTGGGAAGACTCTGGAAACACCATATATTTT.

This chain joins TRBV7-9 and TRBJ2-7; no clear D gene. Trimming pared 0 bases from V and 4 bases from J, leaving 7 bases between. Germline lookup yields CDR1 SEHNR and CDR2 FQNEAQ (reference sequence). The CDR3 contains 13 residues. This CDR3 reads CASSLATTYEQYF. The CDR3, as DNA: TGTGCCAGCAGCTTAGCTACTACGTACGAGCAGTACTTC.

The chain employs TRBV9 and TRBJ1-3; 8 bases are a match to TRBD1. Germline V CDR1 and CDR2: SGDLS, YYNGEE. Trimming removed 3 bases from V and 0 bases from J; junction bases left unmatched: 2. This CDR3 is 15 amino acids long. This CDR3 reads CASSADRGSGNTIYF. The CDR3 nucleotides are TGTGCCAGCAGCGCCGACAGGGGCTCTGGAAACACCATATATTTT.

This clone occurred a few times. This CDR3 is CASSSRTGGVGTEAFF. CDR3 nucleotide sequence: TGTGCCAGCAGCTCTAGGACAGGGGGCGTTGGCACTGAAGCTTTCTTT. This rearrangement joins TRBV7-2 to TRBJ1-1; TRBD1 agrees at 11 bases. Looked up from germline, CDR1 is SGHTA and CDR2 is FQGNSA. The CDR3 spans 16 residues. J gave up 4 bases and V 4 bases, and 8 bases lay outside the gene matches.

V usage is TRBV27 and J usage is TRBJ2-7; 13 bases align to TRBD2. With V trimmed by 6 bases and J by 4 bases, 9 bases remained unmatched. Per germline, CDR1 MNHEY and CDR2 SMNVEV (reference sequence). This CDR3 has 16 amino acids. CDR3 protein: CASRDQPGLAGYEQYF. The CDR3, as DNA: TGTGCCAGCAGAGACCAGCCGGGACTAGCGGGATACGAGCAGTACTTC.

The V and J genes are TRBV5-6 and TRBJ2-7; D not resolved. The CDR3 loop spans 16 amino acids. The germline V gene encodes CDR1 SGHDT and CDR2 YYEEEE. The V end was cut by 3 bases, the J end by 3 bases, with 19 bases between. DNA for the CDR3: TGTGCCAGCAGCTACCCCCGAGGTGGACGGTTCTACGAGCAGTACTTC. Its protein is CASSYPRGGRFYEQYF.

This rearrangement joins TRBV7-9 to TRBJ1-4; D not certain. Germline assignment: CDR1 SEHNR and CDR2 FQNEAQ (reference sequence). The ends were cut back, 1 base at V and 0 bases at J, with 6 bases in the middle. The CDR3 sequence is 15 residues long. This CDR3 is CASSLVGPTNEKLFF. As DNA, the CDR3 is TGTGCCAGCAGCTTAGTAGGGCCAACTAATGAAAAACTGTTTTTT.

The chain is built from TRBV12-5 and TRBJ2-4; TRBD2 might be the D (5 bases). The CDR3 sequence is 13 residues long. Trimming took off 0 bases at V and 7 bases at J, with 7 bases between the two ends. Germline V gene data show CDR1 as LGHNT and CDR2 as FRNRAP. CDR3 loop: CASGLVKRNIQYF. The CDR3 coding sequence is TGTGCTAGTGGTTTGGTTAAGCGGAACATTCAGTACTTC.

The gene calls are TRBV6-6 and TRBJ2-3; D ambiguous. Looked up from germline, CDR1 is MNHNY and CDR2 is SVGAGI (reference sequence). Trimming removed 6 bases at V and 4 bases at J, with 11 bases between. The CDR3 contains 13 residues. CDR3 amino acids: CASRRPWADTQYF. DNA of the CDR3: TGTGCCAGCAGGAGACCTTGGGCAGATACGCAGTATTTT.

The chain combines TRBV4-3 with TRBJ2-5, with 15 bases that match TRBD2. The CDR3 is made up of 19 amino acids. The trim removed 1 base at V and 1 base at J, leaving 7 bases unmatched. From germline, CDR1 is LGHNA and CDR2 YSLEER. This chain's CDR3 is CASSQGTSGRGAPQETQYF. The CDR3 DNA is TGCGCCAGCAGCCAAGGGACTAGCGGGAGGGGGGCCCCCCAAGAGACCCAGTACTTC.

The chain links TRBV7-2 to TRBJ2-4, with a possible D match to TRBD2 (6 bases). V was trimmed by 3 bases and J by 1 base, leaving 13 bases between them. Per the germline V gene, CDR1 is SGHTA and CDR2 is FQGNSA. The CDR3 is 16 residues long. This CDR3 reads CASSLVAGWAKNIQYF. CDR3 nucleotides: TGTGCCAGCAGCTTGGTCGCGGGATGGGCCAAAAACATTCAGTACTTC.

The gene calls are TRBV7-9 and TRBJ2-7; D not certain. V was pared by 0 bases and J by 6 bases, with 6 bases between. The V gene's germline CDR1 is SEHNR and CDR2 FQNEAQ (reference sequence). The CDR3 loop spans 12 amino acids. The CDR3 reads CASSLAASEQYF. The CDR3 DNA follows: TGTGCCAGCAGCTTAGCCGCGTCCGAGCAGTACTTC.

DNA for the CDR3: TGTGCCAGCAGGGCAGGGGGAAGGAATTCACCCCTCCACTTT. Its protein is CASRAGGRNSPLHF. The V gene is TRBV6-5, the J gene TRBJ1-6; 7 bases fit TRBD1. From germline, CDR1 is MNHEY and CDR2 SVGAGI. The J segment lost 7 bases and the V segment lost 6 bases, leaving 6 bases of the junction unmatched. This CDR3 comprises 14 residues.

V is TRBV30 and J is TRBJ2-1; TRBD1 is a possible D gene (5 bases). This CDR3 contains 14 residues. V lost 5 bases to trimming and J lost 0 bases, with 11 bases between them. The V gene's germline CDR1 is GTSNPN and CDR2 SVGIG (reference sequence). The CDR3 DNA reads TGTGCCTGGGACAGTGTTAGCTCCTACAATGAGCAGTTCTTC. Residues: CAWDSVSSYNEQFF.

The V gene is TRBV18, the J gene TRBJ1-1; D unresolved. Looked up from germline, CDR1 is KGHSH and CDR2 is LQKENI. The CDR3 length is 15 residues. With 3 bases removed from V and 5 bases from J, the gap between germline ends came to 16 bases. This chain's CDR3 is CASSPNTDPRTEAFF. The CDR3, as DNA: TGTGCCAGCTCACCTAATACAGACCCGCGGACTGAAGCTTTCTTT.